The 26 T cell receptor beta chains reported below all come from one sample, sequenced in a study of shared clonotypes between healthy human individuals. Repertoires were generated with immunoSEQ multiplex PCR, while TCRdb's copy carries only in-frame clones and drops some. This table holds some 1,600,000 clones, around 98% found once. Sequencing used naive CD4+ T cells sorted from blood. Documented subset: CD45RA+ positively selected. The receptors were gathered from a man aged 25 to 45 in good health.

In DNA, the CDR3 is TGTGCCAGCAGCCCGGGGGGGCCCCCCACAGATACGCAGTATTTT. It is translated as CASSPGGPPTDTQYF. This chain joins TRBV9 and TRBJ2-3; 8 bases match TRBD2. In germline, CDR1 is SGDLS, CDR2 YYNGEE. V dropped 4 bases and J dropped 2; count of bases not matched to a gene: 6. This CDR3 has 15 residues.

The V call is TRBV6-5, the J call TRBJ2-1; D gene ambiguous. V lost 5 bases and J lost 6, with 17 bases in between. Germline V gene lookup returns CDR1 MNHEY and CDR2 SVGAGI. The CDR3 runs to 15 residues. The CDR3 bases are TGTGCCAGCAGTGCTAATAGCTTCCCCTCCAATGAGCAGTTCTTC. Its protein is CASSANSFPSNEQFF.

V gene TRBV19 combines with J gene TRBJ1-4; D uncertain. The CDR3 is 16 amino acids. CDR1 and CDR2 (germline): LNHDA, SQIVND (reference sequence). Deletions cut 7 bases from V and 1 base from J, with 16 bases between. The CDR3 DNA follows: TGTGCCAGTAATCCGGGAGAGGGTCGAACTAATGAAAAACTGTTTTTT. Translation: CASNPGEGRTNEKLFF.

This clone was detected once. The chain's CDR3 is CASSLAEGTGGYNEQFF. CDR3 DNA sequence: TGCGCCAGCAGCTTGGCCGAGGGAACAGGGGGCTACAATGAGCAGTTCTTC. The genes are TRBV5-1 and TRBJ2-1, with TRBD1 matching 8 bases. V lost 0 bases and J lost 3; bases outside the gene matches: 8. The CDR3 totals 17 residues. Germline loops: CDR1 SGHRS, CDR2 YFSETQ.

This sequence joins TRBV5-4 and TRBJ2-7; D might be TRBD2 (5 bases). CDR1 SGHNT and CDR2 YYREEE come from the germline V gene (reference sequence). CDR3 length: 13 residues. V was cut by 1 base and J by 3 bases, with 8 bases left in between. This CDR3 reads CASSLTSNYEQYF. CDR3 in DNA: TGTGCCAGCAGCTTGACTAGTAACTACGAGCAGTACTTC.

This chain links TRBV11-2 with TRBJ1-2; possibly TRBD1 for D (6 bases). V was clipped by 0 bases and J by 4 bases, with 12 bases between them. Germline-derived CDR1 and CDR2 are SGHAT and FQNNGV. This CDR3 spans 15 amino acids. This CDR3 is CASSLDFQGIYGYTF. CDR3 coding DNA: TGTGCCAGCAGCTTAGATTTCCAGGGGATCTATGGCTACACCTTC.

V and J are TRBV5-4 and TRBJ2-5; 8 nucleotides match TRBD1. Trimming took 2 bases from V and 5 from J; bases not matched to a gene: 5. Germline V gene lookup returns CDR1 SGHNT and CDR2 YYREEE (reference sequence). The CDR3 covers 14 residues. CDR3 in DNA: TGTGCCAGCAGCTTACAGGACAGGGAGGAGACCCAGTACTTC. As protein: CASSLQDREETQYF.

The CDR3 sequence: CASSPSGFGETQYF. The CDR3 nucleotides are TGTGCCAGCTCACCATCGGGGTTTGGAGAGACCCAGTACTTC. The chain combines TRBV18 with TRBJ2-5; D might be TRBD2 (5 bases). Trimming stripped 2 bases from V and 4 bases from J, with 11 bases between. The CDR3 runs 14 residues. Germline loops: CDR1 KGHSH, CDR2 LQKENI.

CDR3 loop: CASSQRQVYNEQFF. The CDR3 bases are TGTGCCAGCAGCCAAAGACAAGTCTACAATGAGCAGTTCTTC. The V and J genes are TRBV7-2 and TRBJ2-1, with D unresolved. There are 14 residues in the CDR3. Germline V CDR1 and CDR2: SGHTA, FQGNSA. Trimming pared 5 bases from V and 3 bases from J, leaving 11 bases between.

The chain is built from TRBV28 and TRBJ2-1, with TRBD2 identical over 12 bases. Germline CDR1 reads MDHEN; CDR2 reads SYDVKM. V trimming: 5 bases; J trimming: 7 bases; junction bases outside the gene matches: 6. This CDR3 comprises 15 residues. CDR3 sequence reads: CASSRLAGVGNEQFF. The CDR3 DNA follows: TGTGCCAGCAGTCGACTAGCGGGAGTCGGGAATGAGCAGTTCTTC.

The chain has TRBV29-1 and TRBJ2-3; no reliable D call. V gave up 4 bases and J gave up 4 bases, with 6 bases separating them. The CDR3 is 11 amino acids. Germline-derived CDR1 and CDR2 are SQVTM and ANQGSEA. The CDR3 loop reads CSVVFADTQYF. The CDR3 DNA reads as TGCAGCGTTGTTTTTGCAGATACGCAGTATTTT.

A word on this clone: Other DNA sequences from this sample encode an identical CDR3 as well. The V call is TRBV6-5, the J call TRBJ1-1, with a possible D match to TRBD1 (6 bases). Germline V gene data show CDR1 as MNHEY and CDR2 as SVGAGI. This CDR3 comprises 14 residues. The V and J ends lost 1 base and 2 bases respectively, with 8 bases between them. CDR3 nucleotides: TGTGCCAGCAGTTACTTACAGGGTAACACTGAAGCTTTCTTT. This sequence encodes CASSYLQGNTEAFF.

On this clone itself: Additional DNA sequences in this sample encode the identical CDR3. The chain carries TRBV27 and TRBJ2-3; TRBD1 matches 9 bases. The length of the CDR3 is 15 residues. J was trimmed by 0 bases and V by 2 bases; bases with no gene match: 0. Germline loops: CDR1 MNHEY, CDR2 SMNVEV (reference sequence). In DNA, the CDR3 is TGTGCCAGCAGTTTAGGACAGGGGAGCACAGATACGCAGTATTTT. Protein sequence: CASSLGQGSTDTQYF.

The chain has TRBV30 and TRBJ2-1, with 8 bases fitting TRBD2. Germline-derived CDR1 and CDR2 are GTSNPN and SVGIG (reference sequence). CDR3 size: 17 residues. The trim removed 0 bases at V and 2 bases at J, leaving 9 bases unmatched. The CDR3 reads CAWSVRGGGRPYNEQFF. The CDR3 coding sequence is TGTGCCTGGAGTGTACGGGGAGGCGGGAGGCCCTACAATGAGCAGTTCTTC.

This chain connects TRBV6-5 to TRBJ2-1, with 8 bases lining up with TRBD2. Germline CDR1 reads MNHEY; CDR2 reads SVGAGI. V lost 4 bases and J lost 12; bases outside the gene matches: 5. The CDR3 extends over 12 amino acids. CDR3 in amino acids: CASSLTSEMQFF. DNA for the CDR3: TGTGCCAGCAGTTTGACTAGCGAGATGCAGTTCTTC.

The chain carries TRBV9 and TRBJ2-3; D might be TRBD2 (6 bases). CDR3 length equals 15 residues. Trimming removed 0 bases at V and 6 bases at J, with 14 bases between. Per the germline V gene, CDR1 is SGDLS and CDR2 is YYNGEE. CDR3 coding DNA: TGTGCCAGCAGCGTAGCTGTAGTAGGAGGGGATACGCAGTATTTT. Its translation: CASSVAVVGGDTQYF.

This sequence joins TRBV15 and TRBJ2-7, with D unresolved. Trimming cost V 1 base and J 0 bases, with 7 bases left between them. Germline V gene sequence: CDR1 LNHNV, CDR2 YYDKDF (reference sequence). The CDR3 totals 14 residues. As DNA, the CDR3 is TGTGCCACCAGCAGAGGGACGAGCTCCTACGAGCAGTACTTC. Translated, it gives CATSRGTSSYEQYF.

The J gene is TRBJ2-5, the V gene TRBV9; tentative D call: TRBD1 (5 bases). From germline, CDR1 is SGDLS and CDR2 YYNGEE. V lost 4 bases, J lost 1 base, and 17 bases lay in between. This CDR3 spans 16 amino acids. The chain's CDR3 is CASSSTGLYPQETQYF. The CDR3 coding sequence is TGTGCCAGCAGCTCAACAGGCCTGTACCCCCAAGAGACCCAGTACTTC. The full variable domain, in which reference TRBV9 and TRBJ2-5 provide the parts outside the CDR3, is DSGVTQTPKHLITATGQRVTLRCSPRSGDLSVYWYQQSLDQGLQFLIQYYNGEERAKGNILERFSAQQFPDLHSELNLSSLELGDSALYFCASSSTGLYPQETQYFGPGTRLLVL.

The chain joins TRBV11-2 to TRBJ2-7, with 10 bases aligning to TRBD2. The CDR3 is 14 residues long. With 6 bases clipped from V and 4 bases from J, the junction kept 6 bases outside the gene matches. CDR1 is SGHAT, CDR2 FQNNGV, per germline. The CDR3 DNA is TGTGCCAGCAGTTCTAGCGGGAGTGGGTACGAGCAGTACTTC. It is translated as CASSSSGSGYEQYF.

Of note for this clone: This CDR3 is also generated by other DNA sequences in the sample. The J gene is TRBJ1-1, the V gene TRBV20-1, with D possibly being TRBD1 (6 bases). The CDR3 runs to 11 residues. V was pared by 5 bases and J by 2 bases, with 6 bases between. Looked up from germline, CDR1 is DFQATT and CDR2 is SNEGSKA (reference sequence). The CDR3 coding sequence is TGCAGTGCTGGGACAAACACTGAAGCTTTCTTT. It specifies CSAGTNTEAFF.

The V gene is TRBV28, the J gene TRBJ1-5; tentative D call: TRBD1 (6 bases). CDR3 size: 17 residues. Trimming removed 0 bases from V and 3 bases from J, with 15 bases in between. Germline CDR1 is MDHEN and CDR2 is SYDVKM. The CDR3 here is CASSLWTGKRDNQPQHF. CDR3 coding DNA: TGTGCCAGCAGTTTATGGACAGGTAAAAGGGACAATCAGCCCCAGCATTTT.

The DNA for the CDR3 is TGTGCCAGTAGCAATGGGACTAGCGGGTTTCGGGATGGTGAGCAGTTCTTC. The encoded protein is CASSNGTSGFRDGEQFF. The chain has TRBV19 and TRBJ2-1; 12 bases align to TRBD2. The J segment lost 9 bases and the V segment lost 6 bases, leaving 15 bases of the junction unmatched. The CDR3 is 17 residues long. Germline V gene lookup returns CDR1 LNHDA and CDR2 SQIVND (reference sequence).

This rearrangement joins TRBV5-6 to TRBJ2-2; no definite D call. Germline V CDR1 and CDR2: SGHDT, YYEEEE. The CDR3 loop spans 12 amino acids. V gave up 0 bases and J gave up 6 bases, with 3 bases separating them. The CDR3 sequence: CASSLEAGELFF. The CDR3, as DNA: TGTGCCAGCAGCTTGGAGGCCGGGGAGCTGTTTTTT.

CDR3 in amino acids: CASSLISGMNEQYF. The CDR3 region has the DNA TGTGCCAGCAGCTTAATTAGCGGGATGAACGAGCAGTACTTC. The rearrangement links TRBV5-6 to TRBJ2-7, with TRBD2 matching 8 bases. V lost 2 bases to trimming and J lost 5 bases; unmatched junction nucleotides: 6. The CDR3 covers 14 residues. Germline assignment: CDR1 SGHDT and CDR2 YYEEEE.

The chain employs TRBV5-1 and TRBJ2-1; perhaps TRBD2 as D (5 bases). The CDR3 runs 14 residues. Trimming left V 3 bases short and J 10 bases short, with 17 bases between. Germline assignment: CDR1 SGHRS and CDR2 YFSETQ. The CDR3 sequence: CASSSRVALAEQFF. The CDR3 coding sequence is TGCGCCAGCAGCTCCCGGGTAGCGCTGGCCGAGCAGTTCTTC.

The gene calls are TRBV28 and TRBJ2-7; 7 bases align to TRBD2. Germline CDR1 reads MDHEN; CDR2 reads SYDVKM. The J segment lost 5 bases and the V segment lost 6 bases, leaving 13 bases of the junction unmatched. This CDR3 contains 15 residues. DNA of the CDR3: TGTGCCAGCAGCCATCCGGGGAGGGGAAGTAACGAGCAGTACTTC. This codes for CASSHPGRGSNEQYF.